Sequencing of this T cell receptor (beta chain) was carried out in a study of CD8+ T cells in alopecia areata. Regarding the study as a whole: Scalp and blood retained many expanded lesional clones during tofacitinib.

Germline assignment: CDR1 MNHNY and CDR2 SVGAGI (reference sequence). The V segment lost 6 bases and the J segment 2 bases; nucleotides outside the gene matches: 9. The CDR3 sequence is 15 residues long. Specified treatment: oral pan-JAK inhibitor, 5-10 mg twice daily. Reverse transcription of extracted RNA yielded cDNA, which provided the sequencing template. Using immunoSEQ multiplex PCR, the repertoire was profiled, and TCRdb retains in-frame clones only, with some absent. The sample carries over 150,000 clones, about 55% recorded once. Regarding this clone: Antigen unknown.

The source is a human donor with alopecia areata. J is TRBJ2-5 and V is TRBV6-6, with 7 bases aligning to TRBD1. The starting material was CD8+ T cells sorted from blood, obtained at week 24, from a patient treated with tofacitinib. CDR3 coding DNA: TGTGCCAGCAGGCCCAAACAGGGGCGGCAAGAGACCCAGTACTTC. This codes for CASRPKQGRQETQYF.